The 18 T cell receptor beta chains below come from one sample, sequenced in a study of shared clonotypes between healthy human individuals. TCRdb keeps only in-frame clones here, not all; method: immunoSEQ multiplex PCR. The sample records 2 million to 3 million clones, approximately 93% being singletons. The sequenced sample consisted of naive CD4+ T cells from PBMCs. Subset: CD45RA+ positively selected. These receptor sequences come from a man younger than 35 in good health. Some clones in this sample may be carry-over from other donors' samples.

This clone was found a few times. The rearrangement links TRBV9 to TRBJ1-1; D is unresolved. V was pared by 4 bases and J by 5 bases, with 12 bases between. The CDR3 loop spans 13 amino acids. The germline V gene encodes CDR1 SGDLS and CDR2 YYNGEE. The CDR3 DNA sequence: TGTGCCAGCAGCAGGTCAGATACGACTGAAGCTTTCTTT. Its protein product is CASSRSDTTEAFF.

The V and J genes are TRBV7-2 and TRBJ2-1; D is possibly TRBD1 (6 bases). Germline CDR1 reads SGHTA; CDR2 reads FQGNSA. Trimming pared 4 bases from V and 3 bases from J, leaving 13 bases between. CDR3 length: 15 amino acids. The CDR3 sequence is CASSYRQVNYNEQFF. The DNA for the CDR3 is TGTGCCAGCAGCTACAGACAGGTTAACTACAATGAGCAGTTCTTC.

Comment on this clone: Additional DNA sequences in this sample encode the identical CDR3. The chain joins TRBV7-2 to TRBJ2-7; unclear D gene. The CDR3 extends over 13 amino acids. Germline assignment: CDR1 SGHTA and CDR2 FQGNSA. The ends were cut back, 5 bases at V and 3 bases at J, with 11 bases in the middle. In nucleotides, the CDR3 is TGTGCCAGCAGCCTGGACGAGTACTACGAGCAGTACTTC. Protein product: CASSLDEYYEQYF.

This clone appeared once. V gene TRBV5-4 combines with J gene TRBJ2-3; D is undetermined. This CDR3 contains 13 residues. V dropped 6 bases and J dropped 3 bases, with 11 bases sitting between them. Germline-derived CDR1 and CDR2 are SGHNT and YYREEE (reference sequence). In DNA form, the CDR3 reads TGTGCCAGCACCCTATTTGGGACAGATACGCAGTATTTT. It is translated as CASTLFGTDTQYF.

A single count supports this clone. The chain links TRBV7-8 to TRBJ1-4; D unresolved. Germline CDR1 reads SGHVS; CDR2 reads FQNEAQ. The V gene lost 5 bases and the J gene lost 7 bases, with 14 bases spanning the gap. This CDR3 is 14 amino acids long. The CDR3 reads CASSHREGGEKLFF. The CDR3 DNA reads TGTGCCAGCAGCCATCGTGAGGGCGGTGAAAAACTGTTTTTT.

This clone occurred once. V gene TRBV5-6 combines with J gene TRBJ1-4, with 9 nucleotides matching TRBD1. This CDR3 has 17 residues. The V gene's germline CDR1 is SGHDT and CDR2 YYEEEE. Trimming removed 4 bases from V and 7 bases from J; junction bases left unmatched: 14. CDR3 sequence: CASSETGTGLAGEKLFF. CDR3 in DNA: TGTGCCAGCAGCGAGACCGGGACAGGGTTAGCGGGTGAAAAACTGTTTTTT.

The chain couples TRBV4-1 to TRBJ2-7, with 9 nucleotides matching TRBD2. Germline trimming cut 1 base from V and 5 bases from J; bases unmatched to any gene: 12. The CDR3 extends over 17 amino acids. Germline CDR1 is MGHRA and CDR2 is YSYEKL. The CDR3 is CASSQAPRGGRAHEQYF. The CDR3 DNA reads TGCGCCAGCAGCCAAGCCCCCCGGGGCGGGAGGGCCCACGAGCAGTACTTC.

This chain links TRBV6-1 with TRBJ2-1; 10 bases match TRBD2. Germline trimming cut 3 bases from V and 2 bases from J; bases unmatched to any gene: 13. The CDR3 totals 19 residues. Germline V lookup: CDR1 MNHNS, CDR2 SASEGT. CDR3 sequence reads: CASSESTSGLLGPYNEQFF. CDR3 bases: TGTGCCAGCAGTGAGTCGACTAGCGGGCTCCTGGGCCCCTACAATGAGCAGTTCTTC.

The chain recombines TRBV29-1 with TRBJ2-2; 16 positions match TRBD2. The CDR3 is 17 residues long. Looked up from germline, CDR1 is SQVTM and CDR2 is ANQGSEA. The V gene end was trimmed by 1 base and the J gene end by 5 bases; junction bases not matched to a gene: 4. This chain's CDR3 is CSVEVGTSGRATGELFF. The CDR3 DNA sequence: TGCAGCGTTGAAGTCGGGACTAGCGGGAGGGCGACCGGGGAGCTGTTTTTT.

The chain recombines TRBV2 with TRBJ2-2; D may be TRBD1 (5 bases). Trimming left V 4 bases short and J 0 bases short, with 9 bases between. Per germline, CDR1 SNHLY and CDR2 FYNNEI. The CDR3 extends over 15 amino acids. CDR3 amino acids: CASSGVRANTGELFF. The CDR3 DNA reads TGTGCCAGCAGTGGAGTCAGGGCGAACACCGGGGAGCTGTTTTTT. The variable domain in full, completed from reference TRBV2 and TRBJ2-2, reads EPEVTQTPSHQVTQMGQEVILRCVPISNHLYFYWYRQILGQKVEFLVSFYNNEISEKSEIFDDQFSVERPDGSNFTLKIRSTKLEDSAMYFCASSGVRANTGELFFGEGSRLTVL.

The chain employs TRBV25-1 and TRBJ1-5; D is undetermined. V lost 6 bases, J lost 2 bases, and 8 bases lay in between. This CDR3 comprises 13 residues. Germline CDR1 and CDR2: MGHDK and SYGVNS. CDR3 amino acids: CASSKDGNQPQHF. The CDR3 DNA reads TGTGCCAGCAGCAAGGACGGCAATCAGCCCCAGCATTTT.

The V gene is TRBV7-9, the J gene TRBJ1-1; possible D gene TRBD1, 5 bases. Between the trimmed V and J ends, which lost 5 bases and 3 bases, there was a span of 7 bases. The germline V gene encodes CDR1 SEHNR and CDR2 FQNEAQ (reference sequence). The CDR3 is 12 residues long. The CDR3 protein is CASSQGYTEAFF. In DNA form, the CDR3 reads TGTGCCAGCAGCCAGGGCTACACTGAAGCTTTCTTT.

The CDR3 sequence is CASSSVAVPPPYEQYF. The DNA of the CDR3 is TGTGCCAGCAGTTCGGTAGCGGTCCCGCCCCCTTACGAGCAGTACTTC. V usage is TRBV28 and J usage is TRBJ2-7; D might be TRBD2 (6 bases). The V gene lost 4 bases and the J gene lost 4 bases, with 20 bases spanning the gap. The germline CDR1 and CDR2 sequences are MDHEN and SYDVKM. This CDR3 is 16 amino acids long.

This chain links TRBV7-8 with TRBJ1-1, with 8 nucleotides matching TRBD1. V lost 0 bases to trimming and J lost 2 bases; unmatched junction nucleotides: 8. The CDR3 totals 17 residues. Germline V lookup: CDR1 SGHVS, CDR2 FQNEAQ. In DNA form, the CDR3 reads TGTGCCAGCAGCTTAGCGCCCGGGACAGGACCAAACACTGAAGCTTTCTTT. It yields the protein CASSLAPGTGPNTEAFF.

This chain joins TRBV7-3 and TRBJ2-2; D remains unclear. Trimming pared 3 bases from V and 3 bases from J, leaving 5 bases between. This CDR3 is built from 13 residues. Germline V gives CDR1 SGHTA, CDR2 FQGTGA. In nucleotides, the CDR3 is TGTGCCAGCAGCTTGTATGACACCGGGGAGCTGTTTTTT. Translating gives CASSLYDTGELFF.

This clone was seen once. This sequence joins TRBV4-3 and TRBJ2-2, with D maybe TRBD2 (6 bases). CDR3 size: 15 residues. The V end was cut by 3 bases, the J end by 4 bases, with 12 bases between. CDR1 LGHNA and CDR2 YSLEER come from the germline V gene. The CDR3 nucleotides read TGCGCCAGCAGCCACGGAGAGCGGGTCACCGGGGAGCTGTTTTTT. Translating gives CASSHGERVTGELFF.

The chain links TRBV18 to TRBJ2-7; D may be TRBD1 (5 bases). The CDR3 is 14 amino acids. CDR1 and CDR2 from the germline V gene are KGHSH and LQKENI. Trimming removed 4 bases at V and 2 bases at J, with 12 bases between. CDR3: CASSQGALTYEQYF. As DNA, the CDR3 is TGTGCCAGCTCACAAGGGGCCCTAACCTACGAGCAGTACTTC.

This clone is a singleton in its sample. The chain joins TRBV4-1 to TRBJ1-2, with D possibly being TRBD1 (5 bases). The CDR3 covers 15 residues. V lost 3 bases, J lost 0 bases, and 11 bases lay in between. CDR1 is MGHRA and CDR2 is YSYEKL in the germline V gene. CDR3 bases: TGCGCCAGCAGCCAGGGACCCACCCCTAACTATGGCTACACCTTC. Its protein product is CASSQGPTPNYGYTF.